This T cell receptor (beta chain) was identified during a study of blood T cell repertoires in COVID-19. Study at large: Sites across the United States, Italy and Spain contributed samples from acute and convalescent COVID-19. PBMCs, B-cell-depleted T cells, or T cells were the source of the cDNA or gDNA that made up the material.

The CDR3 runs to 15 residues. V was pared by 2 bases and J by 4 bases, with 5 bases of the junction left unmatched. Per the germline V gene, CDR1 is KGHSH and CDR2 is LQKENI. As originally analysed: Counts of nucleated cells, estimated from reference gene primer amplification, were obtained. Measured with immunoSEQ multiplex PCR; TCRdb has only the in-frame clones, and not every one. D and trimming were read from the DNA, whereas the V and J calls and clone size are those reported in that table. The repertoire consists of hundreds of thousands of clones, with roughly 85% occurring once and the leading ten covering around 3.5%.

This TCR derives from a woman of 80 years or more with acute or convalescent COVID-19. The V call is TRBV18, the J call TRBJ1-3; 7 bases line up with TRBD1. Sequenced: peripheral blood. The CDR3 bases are TGTGCCAGCTCACCAGTGAGGGACAGAGGAAACACCATATATTTT. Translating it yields CASSPVRDRGNTIYF.